This T cell receptor beta chain was found in a study of cytotoxic CD8 clonotypes in ibrutinib-treated CLL. Whole-study results and caveats: The study found baseline clonality above age-matched healthy donors, tracking circulating CD8+ T-cell counts.

Comment on this clone: No antigen is known for it.

CDR3 length equals 17 residues. Germline CDR1 reads LGHNA; CDR2 reads YSLEER. The V segment lost 0 bases and the J segment 5 bases; nucleotides outside the gene matches: 12. TCRdb's table, derived via immunoSEQ multiplex PCR, lists solely in-frame clones and lacks some. The sample includes 130,000 or so clones, 75% to 85% seen only once; the top ten take 9.5% to 15%. The clonotype was recovered from a human donor with chronic lymphocytic leukemia. The V and J genes are TRBV4-3 and TRBJ2-7, with 8 bases identical to TRBD1. The sequencing used PBMCs, collected after 12 months of ibrutinib treatment. CDR3 nucleotide sequence: TGCGCCAGCAGCCAAGAGTCCCGGACAGGGCTGTTTGACGAGCAGTACTTC. It translates to CASSQESRTGLFDEQYF.